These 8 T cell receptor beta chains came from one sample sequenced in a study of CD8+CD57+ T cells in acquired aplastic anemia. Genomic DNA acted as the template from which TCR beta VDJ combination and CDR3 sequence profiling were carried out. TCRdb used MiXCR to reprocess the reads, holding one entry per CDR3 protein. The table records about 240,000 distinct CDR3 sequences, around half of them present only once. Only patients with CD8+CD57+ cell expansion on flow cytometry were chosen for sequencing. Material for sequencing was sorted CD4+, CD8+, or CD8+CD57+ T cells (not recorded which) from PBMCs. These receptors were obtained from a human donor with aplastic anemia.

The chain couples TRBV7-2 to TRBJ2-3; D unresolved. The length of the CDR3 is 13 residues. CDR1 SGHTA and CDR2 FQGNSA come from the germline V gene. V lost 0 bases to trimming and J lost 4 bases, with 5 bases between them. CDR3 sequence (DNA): TGTGCCAGCAGCTTAGCTCCATCAGATACGCAGTATTTT. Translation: CASSLAPSDTQYF.

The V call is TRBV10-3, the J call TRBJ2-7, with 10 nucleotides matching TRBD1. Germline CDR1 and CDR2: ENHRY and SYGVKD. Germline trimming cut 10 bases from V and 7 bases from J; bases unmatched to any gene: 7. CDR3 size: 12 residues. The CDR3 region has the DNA TGTGCCAGCAGACAGGGGGCAGGTGAGCAGTACTTC. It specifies CASRQGAGEQYF.

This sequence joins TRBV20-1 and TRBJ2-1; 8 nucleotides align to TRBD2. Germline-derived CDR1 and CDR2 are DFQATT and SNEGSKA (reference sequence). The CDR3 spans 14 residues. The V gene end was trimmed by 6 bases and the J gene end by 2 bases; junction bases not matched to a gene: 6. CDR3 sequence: CSALRLATYNEQFF. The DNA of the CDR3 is TGCAGTGCCCTAAGACTAGCGACCTACAATGAGCAGTTCTTC.

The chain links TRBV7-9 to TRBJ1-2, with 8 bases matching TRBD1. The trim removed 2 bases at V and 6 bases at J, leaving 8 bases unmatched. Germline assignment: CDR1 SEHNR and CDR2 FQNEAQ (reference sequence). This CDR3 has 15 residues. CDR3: CASSLSTGGENGYTF. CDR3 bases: TGTGCCAGCAGCTTATCAACAGGGGGTGAGAATGGCTACACCTTC.

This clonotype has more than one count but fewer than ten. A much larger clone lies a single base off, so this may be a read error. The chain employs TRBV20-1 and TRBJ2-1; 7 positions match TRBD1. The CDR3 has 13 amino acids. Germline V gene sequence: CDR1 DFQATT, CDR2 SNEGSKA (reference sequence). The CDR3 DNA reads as TGCAGTGCCGCCACAGGGGCCAACAATGAGCAGTCCTTC. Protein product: CSAATGANNEQSF.

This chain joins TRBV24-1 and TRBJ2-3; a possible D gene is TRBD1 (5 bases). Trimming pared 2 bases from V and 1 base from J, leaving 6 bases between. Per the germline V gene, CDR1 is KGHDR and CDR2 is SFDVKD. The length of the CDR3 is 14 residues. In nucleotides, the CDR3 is TGTGCCACCAGTGATTCCAGGGGCACAGATACGCAGTATTTT. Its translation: CATSDSRGTDTQYF.

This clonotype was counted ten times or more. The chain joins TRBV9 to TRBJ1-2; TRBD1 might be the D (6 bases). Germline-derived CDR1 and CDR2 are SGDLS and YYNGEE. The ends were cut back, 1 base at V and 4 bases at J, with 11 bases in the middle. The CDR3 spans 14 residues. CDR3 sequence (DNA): TGTGCCAGCAGCGTACAGGACAGAGCCTATGGCTACACCTTC. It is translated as CASSVQDRAYGYTF.

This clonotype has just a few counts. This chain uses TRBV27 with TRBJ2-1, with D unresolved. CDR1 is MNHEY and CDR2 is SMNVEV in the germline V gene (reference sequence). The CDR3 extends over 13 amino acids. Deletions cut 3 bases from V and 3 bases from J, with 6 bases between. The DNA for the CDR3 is TGTGCCAGCAGTTTTTCTAACTACAATGAGCAGTTCTTC. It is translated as CASSFSNYNEQFF.